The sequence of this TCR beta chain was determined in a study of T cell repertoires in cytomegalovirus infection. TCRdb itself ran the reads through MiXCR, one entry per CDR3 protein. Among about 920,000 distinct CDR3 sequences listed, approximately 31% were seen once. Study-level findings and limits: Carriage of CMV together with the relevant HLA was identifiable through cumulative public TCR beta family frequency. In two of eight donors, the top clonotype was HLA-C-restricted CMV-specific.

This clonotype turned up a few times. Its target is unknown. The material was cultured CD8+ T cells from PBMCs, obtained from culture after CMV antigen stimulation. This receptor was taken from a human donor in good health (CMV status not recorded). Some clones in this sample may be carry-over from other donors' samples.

The CDR3 region is CASSYSPPGWTGELFF. CDR3 sequence (DNA): TGTGCCAGCAGTTATTCTCCGCCGGGTTGGACCGGGGAGCTGTTTTTT. The chain employs TRBV6-5 and TRBJ2-2; D remains ambiguous. Germline CDR1 MNHEY, CDR2 SVGAGI. This CDR3 is built from 16 residues. V was cut by 3 bases and J by 5 bases, with 16 bases left in between.